These 22 T cell receptor beta chains came from one sample sequenced in a study of T cell responses to AZD1222 COVID-19 vaccine. The protocol was immunoSEQ multiplex PCR, while the TCRdb copy is restricted to in-frame clones and leaves out a portion. The sample yields about 190,000 clones, around 89% seen once. The sample consisted of peripheral blood, taken on day 0 of AZD1222 vaccination. Receptors originate from an adult in good health.

The CDR3 loop is CASSRGFGETQYF. CDR3 coding DNA: TGTGCCAGCAGCCGAGGATTTGGGGAGACCCAGTACTTC. The chain is built from TRBV5-4 and TRBJ2-5, with D unresolved. Germline V CDR1 and CDR2: SGHNT, YYREEE (reference sequence). V shed 4 bases and J shed 5 bases, with 12 bases lying between them. The CDR3 has 13 amino acids.

The chain combines TRBV20-1 with TRBJ2-7; no definite D call. Germline V gene data show CDR1 as DFQATT and CDR2 as SNEGSKA (reference sequence). The CDR3 spans 11 residues. Trimming left V 3 bases short and J 4 bases short, with 7 bases between. CDR3 coding DNA: TGCAGTGCTAGGGTACTATACGAGCAGTACTTC. Amino acids: CSARVLYEQYF.

V is TRBV19 and J is TRBJ2-2, with TRBD2 matching 8 bases. Germline-derived CDR1 and CDR2 are LNHDA and SQIVND (reference sequence). This CDR3 contains 15 residues. V shed 3 bases, J shed 1 base, and the junction held 1 base outside the gene matches. CDR3: CASSILAGNTGELFF. For the CDR3, the DNA is TGTGCCAGTAGTATTCTAGCGGGGAACACCGGGGAGCTGTTTTTT.

Here the CDR3 DNA reads TGTGCCAGCAGCCAAGATCTCGGACAGGCTCGCCGGTCAGGCTACACCTTC. Translated: CASSQDLGQARRSGYTF. The rearrangement joins TRBV14 to TRBJ1-2, with TRBD1 matching 7 bases. Per germline, CDR1 SGHDN and CDR2 FVKESK. This CDR3 comprises 17 residues. Trimming removed 0 bases from V and 8 bases from J; junction bases left unmatched: 15.

The gene calls are TRBV2 and TRBJ2-7; 9 bases are a match to TRBD2. The germline V gene has CDR1 SNHLY and CDR2 FYNNEI. This CDR3 spans 16 amino acids. V lost 3 bases and J lost 3; bases outside the gene matches: 9. For the CDR3, the DNA is TGTGCCAGCAGTGATTTACCTAGCGGGGAAGACTACGAGCAGTACGTC. This encodes CASSDLPSGEDYEQYV.

CDR3 in amino acids: CASSVNDPNQPQHF. In nucleotides, the CDR3 is TGTGCCAGCAGTGTAAATGACCCGAATCAGCCCCAGCATTTT. V is TRBV28 and J is TRBJ1-5; no clear D. The CDR3 has 14 residues. V shed 5 bases and J shed 4 bases, with 12 bases lying between them. Per germline, CDR1 MDHEN and CDR2 SYDVKM.

The J gene is TRBJ1-1, the V gene TRBV7-9; D gene uncertain. V was shortened by 5 bases and J by 1 base, with 11 bases between the two germline ends. CDR1 is SEHNR and CDR2 is FQNEAQ in the germline V gene (reference sequence). The CDR3 runs 14 residues. CDR3 residues: CASSPTFGNTEAFF. DNA of the CDR3: TGTGCCAGCAGCCCAACGTTCGGGAACACTGAAGCTTTCTTT.

V is TRBV4-1 and J is TRBJ2-3; 7 nucleotides agree with TRBD1. CDR1 is MGHRA and CDR2 is YSYEKL in the germline V gene. The CDR3 spans 14 residues. Losses at the gene ends were 3 bases for V and 5 bases for J; bases not matched to a gene: 5. The CDR3 loop is CASSQIQGQDTQYF. CDR3 nucleotides: TGCGCCAGCAGCCAGATACAGGGGCAAGATACGCAGTATTTT.

This clone was counted ten times or more. The chain joins TRBV7-9 to TRBJ2-7, with TRBD2 identical over 7 bases. This CDR3 is built from 13 residues. V was pared by 8 bases and J by 2 bases, with 6 bases of the junction left unmatched. The germline CDR1 and CDR2 sequences are SEHNR and FQNEAQ (reference sequence). The CDR3 nucleotides are TGTGCCAGCTCTAGGCGGGAGACCTACGAGCAGTACTTC. Translated, it gives CASSRRETYEQYF.

The chain uses TRBV12-3 or TRBV12-4 and TRBJ1-4; D call uncertain. This CDR3 comprises 13 residues. V gave up 8 bases and J gave up 6 bases, with 13 bases separating them. The CDR3 DNA is TGTGCCAGCTCCCCGGGCACGCATGAAAAACTGTTTTTT. This sequence encodes CASSPGTHEKLFF.

The chain combines TRBV29-1 with TRBJ2-7; D uncertain. This CDR3 is built from 15 residues. V lost 0 bases to trimming and J lost 1 base, with 13 bases between them. CDR1 SQVTM and CDR2 ANQGSEA come from the germline V gene. The CDR3 sequence: CSVEDGHTGSYEQYF. Here the CDR3 DNA reads TGCAGCGTTGAAGATGGTCATACCGGGTCCTACGAGCAGTACTTC.

This chain joins TRBV6-2 or TRBV6-3 and TRBJ2-3; D unclear. V shed 2 bases and J shed 3 bases, with 21 bases lying between them. Germline V lookup: CDR1 MNHEY, CDR2 SVGEGT. This CDR3 contains 18 residues. CDR3 in DNA: TGTGCCAGCAGTTACAATTGGGTGTTTCCGCTTCAAACAGATACGCAGTATTTT. Its translation: CASSYNWVFPLQTDTQYF.

The table lists this clone with a few counts. V and J are TRBV18 and TRBJ2-1, with D perhaps TRBD1 or TRBD2 (5 bases each). The germline gives CDR1 KGHSH, CDR2 LQKENI. This CDR3 is built from 15 residues. The V gene lost 0 bases and the J gene lost 6 bases, with 12 bases spanning the gap. The CDR3 spells CASSPPVGAFNEQFF. CDR3 nucleotide sequence: TGTGCCAGCTCACCACCTGTCGGGGCGTTCAATGAGCAGTTCTTC.

The gene calls are TRBV7-9 and TRBJ2-1; the D is unclear. The CDR3 contains 14 residues. V was pared by 1 base and J by 10 bases, with 14 bases between. The germline CDR1 and CDR2 sequences are SEHNR and FQNEAQ (reference sequence). CDR3 nucleotide sequence: TGTGCCAGCAGCTTAGAACGGTCCGTGGCAGAGCAGTTCTTC. Amino acid sequence: CASSLERSVAEQFF.

The chain recombines TRBV20-1 with TRBJ1-4; possibly TRBD1 for D (5 bases). Germline V CDR1 and CDR2: DFQATT, SNEGSKA (reference sequence). The CDR3 is made up of 12 amino acids. The V end lost 3 bases, the J end lost 11 bases, and 13 bases lay between the germline ends. Here the CDR3 reads CSASEQRDKLFF. The DNA of the CDR3 is TGCAGTGCTAGTGAACAACGGGACAAACTGTTTTTT.

This clone was seen once. The rearrangement joins TRBV6-6 to TRBJ2-1; D unclear. V was pared by 2 bases and J by 3 bases, with 8 bases between. CDR1 and CDR2 (germline): MNHNY, SVGAGI (reference sequence). The CDR3 is 14 residues long. The CDR3 DNA sequence: TGTGCCAGCAGTTACGGTCATAACTACAATGAGCAGTTCTTC. This translates into CASSYGHNYNEQFF.

The table lists this clone with a count of one. This chain links TRBV7-8 with TRBJ2-1; 9 bases line up with TRBD1. Trimming took 3 bases from V and 7 from J; bases not matched to a gene: 10. Germline CDR1 reads SGHVS; CDR2 reads FQNEAQ. There are 16 residues in the CDR3. The CDR3 nucleotides are TGTGCCAGCAGCTTTCTTTTTTGGACAGGGGATAATGAGCAGTTCTTC. This sequence encodes CASSFLFWTGDNEQFF. Complete variable domain (other parts from reference TRBV7-8 and TRBJ2-1): GAGVSQSPRYKVAKRGQDVALRCDPISGHVSLFWYQQALGQGPEFLTYFQNEAQLDKSGLPSDRFFAERPEGSVSTLKIQRTQQEDSAVYLCASSFLFWTGDNEQFFGPGTRLTVL.

V is TRBV9 and J is TRBJ2-5, with 8 bases identical to TRBD2. This CDR3 is built from 16 residues. The germline CDR1 and CDR2 sequences are SGDLS and YYNGEE. V was clipped by 0 bases and J by 1 base; unmatched bases: 5. CDR3 sequence (DNA): TGTGCCAGCAGCGTAGAAGACGGGGGGGTCCAAGAGACCCAGTACTTC. Translating gives CASSVEDGGVQETQYF.

This chain joins TRBV25-1 and TRBJ2-5; D not resolved. The germline V and J ends were trimmed by 3 bases and 1 base, with 12 bases remaining between them. The CDR3 is 15 amino acids. Germline CDR1 reads MGHDK; CDR2 reads SYGVNS. The CDR3 reads CASSDRVGAQETQYF. CDR3 sequence (DNA): TGTGCCAGCAGTGACCGGGTGGGCGCCCAAGAGACCCAGTACTTC. Using reference TRBV25-1 and TRBJ2-5 for the parts outside the CDR3, the full variable domain is EADIYQTPRYLVIGTGKKITLECSQTMGHDKMYWYQQDPGMELHLIHYSYGVNSTEKGDLSSESTVSRIRTEHFPLTLESARPSHTSQYLCASSDRVGAQETQYFGPGTRLLVL.

This chain uses TRBV4-1 with TRBJ1-1; D not resolved. The germline V gene encodes CDR1 MGHRA and CDR2 YSYEKL. V was shortened by 1 base and J by 0 bases, with 9 bases between the two germline ends. The CDR3 length is 15 residues. The CDR3 region is CASSQGAGLNTEAFF. The CDR3 bases are TGCGCCAGCAGCCAAGGTGCAGGCTTGAACACTGAAGCTTTCTTT.

The CDR3, as DNA: TGTGCCAGCGGACGGGGTGGGGACGAGCAGTACTTC. Translation: CASGRGGDEQYF. The chain links TRBV18 to TRBJ2-7; D possibly corresponds to TRBD2 (5 bases). V was clipped by 8 bases and J by 5 bases, with 13 bases between them. CDR1 is KGHSH and CDR2 is LQKENI in the germline V gene. This CDR3 is built from 12 residues.

The chain is built from TRBV6-1 and TRBJ2-7, with D possibly being TRBD1 (6 bases). In germline, CDR1 is MNHNS, CDR2 SASEGT. V lost 4 bases and J 7 bases, leaving 26 bases between the germline ends. The CDR3 length is 17 residues. CDR3 coding DNA: TGTGCCAGCAGTGCGACTTCCTGGGCAGGGGCTGTGGGGGAGCAGTACTTC. This encodes CASSATSWAGAVGEQYF.